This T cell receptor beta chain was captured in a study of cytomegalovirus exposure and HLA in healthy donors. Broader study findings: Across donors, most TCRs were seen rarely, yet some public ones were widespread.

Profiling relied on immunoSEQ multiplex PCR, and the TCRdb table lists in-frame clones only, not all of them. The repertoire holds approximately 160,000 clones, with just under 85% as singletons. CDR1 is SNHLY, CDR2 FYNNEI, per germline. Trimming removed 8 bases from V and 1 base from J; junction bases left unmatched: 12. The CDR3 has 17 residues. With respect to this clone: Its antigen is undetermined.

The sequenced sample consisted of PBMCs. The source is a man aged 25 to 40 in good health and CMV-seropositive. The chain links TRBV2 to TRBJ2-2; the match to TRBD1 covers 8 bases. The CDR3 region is CASCAGGDLLNTGELFF. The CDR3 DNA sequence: TGTGCCAGCTGTGCAGGGGGCGACCTTTTGAACACCGGGGAGCTGTTTTTT.